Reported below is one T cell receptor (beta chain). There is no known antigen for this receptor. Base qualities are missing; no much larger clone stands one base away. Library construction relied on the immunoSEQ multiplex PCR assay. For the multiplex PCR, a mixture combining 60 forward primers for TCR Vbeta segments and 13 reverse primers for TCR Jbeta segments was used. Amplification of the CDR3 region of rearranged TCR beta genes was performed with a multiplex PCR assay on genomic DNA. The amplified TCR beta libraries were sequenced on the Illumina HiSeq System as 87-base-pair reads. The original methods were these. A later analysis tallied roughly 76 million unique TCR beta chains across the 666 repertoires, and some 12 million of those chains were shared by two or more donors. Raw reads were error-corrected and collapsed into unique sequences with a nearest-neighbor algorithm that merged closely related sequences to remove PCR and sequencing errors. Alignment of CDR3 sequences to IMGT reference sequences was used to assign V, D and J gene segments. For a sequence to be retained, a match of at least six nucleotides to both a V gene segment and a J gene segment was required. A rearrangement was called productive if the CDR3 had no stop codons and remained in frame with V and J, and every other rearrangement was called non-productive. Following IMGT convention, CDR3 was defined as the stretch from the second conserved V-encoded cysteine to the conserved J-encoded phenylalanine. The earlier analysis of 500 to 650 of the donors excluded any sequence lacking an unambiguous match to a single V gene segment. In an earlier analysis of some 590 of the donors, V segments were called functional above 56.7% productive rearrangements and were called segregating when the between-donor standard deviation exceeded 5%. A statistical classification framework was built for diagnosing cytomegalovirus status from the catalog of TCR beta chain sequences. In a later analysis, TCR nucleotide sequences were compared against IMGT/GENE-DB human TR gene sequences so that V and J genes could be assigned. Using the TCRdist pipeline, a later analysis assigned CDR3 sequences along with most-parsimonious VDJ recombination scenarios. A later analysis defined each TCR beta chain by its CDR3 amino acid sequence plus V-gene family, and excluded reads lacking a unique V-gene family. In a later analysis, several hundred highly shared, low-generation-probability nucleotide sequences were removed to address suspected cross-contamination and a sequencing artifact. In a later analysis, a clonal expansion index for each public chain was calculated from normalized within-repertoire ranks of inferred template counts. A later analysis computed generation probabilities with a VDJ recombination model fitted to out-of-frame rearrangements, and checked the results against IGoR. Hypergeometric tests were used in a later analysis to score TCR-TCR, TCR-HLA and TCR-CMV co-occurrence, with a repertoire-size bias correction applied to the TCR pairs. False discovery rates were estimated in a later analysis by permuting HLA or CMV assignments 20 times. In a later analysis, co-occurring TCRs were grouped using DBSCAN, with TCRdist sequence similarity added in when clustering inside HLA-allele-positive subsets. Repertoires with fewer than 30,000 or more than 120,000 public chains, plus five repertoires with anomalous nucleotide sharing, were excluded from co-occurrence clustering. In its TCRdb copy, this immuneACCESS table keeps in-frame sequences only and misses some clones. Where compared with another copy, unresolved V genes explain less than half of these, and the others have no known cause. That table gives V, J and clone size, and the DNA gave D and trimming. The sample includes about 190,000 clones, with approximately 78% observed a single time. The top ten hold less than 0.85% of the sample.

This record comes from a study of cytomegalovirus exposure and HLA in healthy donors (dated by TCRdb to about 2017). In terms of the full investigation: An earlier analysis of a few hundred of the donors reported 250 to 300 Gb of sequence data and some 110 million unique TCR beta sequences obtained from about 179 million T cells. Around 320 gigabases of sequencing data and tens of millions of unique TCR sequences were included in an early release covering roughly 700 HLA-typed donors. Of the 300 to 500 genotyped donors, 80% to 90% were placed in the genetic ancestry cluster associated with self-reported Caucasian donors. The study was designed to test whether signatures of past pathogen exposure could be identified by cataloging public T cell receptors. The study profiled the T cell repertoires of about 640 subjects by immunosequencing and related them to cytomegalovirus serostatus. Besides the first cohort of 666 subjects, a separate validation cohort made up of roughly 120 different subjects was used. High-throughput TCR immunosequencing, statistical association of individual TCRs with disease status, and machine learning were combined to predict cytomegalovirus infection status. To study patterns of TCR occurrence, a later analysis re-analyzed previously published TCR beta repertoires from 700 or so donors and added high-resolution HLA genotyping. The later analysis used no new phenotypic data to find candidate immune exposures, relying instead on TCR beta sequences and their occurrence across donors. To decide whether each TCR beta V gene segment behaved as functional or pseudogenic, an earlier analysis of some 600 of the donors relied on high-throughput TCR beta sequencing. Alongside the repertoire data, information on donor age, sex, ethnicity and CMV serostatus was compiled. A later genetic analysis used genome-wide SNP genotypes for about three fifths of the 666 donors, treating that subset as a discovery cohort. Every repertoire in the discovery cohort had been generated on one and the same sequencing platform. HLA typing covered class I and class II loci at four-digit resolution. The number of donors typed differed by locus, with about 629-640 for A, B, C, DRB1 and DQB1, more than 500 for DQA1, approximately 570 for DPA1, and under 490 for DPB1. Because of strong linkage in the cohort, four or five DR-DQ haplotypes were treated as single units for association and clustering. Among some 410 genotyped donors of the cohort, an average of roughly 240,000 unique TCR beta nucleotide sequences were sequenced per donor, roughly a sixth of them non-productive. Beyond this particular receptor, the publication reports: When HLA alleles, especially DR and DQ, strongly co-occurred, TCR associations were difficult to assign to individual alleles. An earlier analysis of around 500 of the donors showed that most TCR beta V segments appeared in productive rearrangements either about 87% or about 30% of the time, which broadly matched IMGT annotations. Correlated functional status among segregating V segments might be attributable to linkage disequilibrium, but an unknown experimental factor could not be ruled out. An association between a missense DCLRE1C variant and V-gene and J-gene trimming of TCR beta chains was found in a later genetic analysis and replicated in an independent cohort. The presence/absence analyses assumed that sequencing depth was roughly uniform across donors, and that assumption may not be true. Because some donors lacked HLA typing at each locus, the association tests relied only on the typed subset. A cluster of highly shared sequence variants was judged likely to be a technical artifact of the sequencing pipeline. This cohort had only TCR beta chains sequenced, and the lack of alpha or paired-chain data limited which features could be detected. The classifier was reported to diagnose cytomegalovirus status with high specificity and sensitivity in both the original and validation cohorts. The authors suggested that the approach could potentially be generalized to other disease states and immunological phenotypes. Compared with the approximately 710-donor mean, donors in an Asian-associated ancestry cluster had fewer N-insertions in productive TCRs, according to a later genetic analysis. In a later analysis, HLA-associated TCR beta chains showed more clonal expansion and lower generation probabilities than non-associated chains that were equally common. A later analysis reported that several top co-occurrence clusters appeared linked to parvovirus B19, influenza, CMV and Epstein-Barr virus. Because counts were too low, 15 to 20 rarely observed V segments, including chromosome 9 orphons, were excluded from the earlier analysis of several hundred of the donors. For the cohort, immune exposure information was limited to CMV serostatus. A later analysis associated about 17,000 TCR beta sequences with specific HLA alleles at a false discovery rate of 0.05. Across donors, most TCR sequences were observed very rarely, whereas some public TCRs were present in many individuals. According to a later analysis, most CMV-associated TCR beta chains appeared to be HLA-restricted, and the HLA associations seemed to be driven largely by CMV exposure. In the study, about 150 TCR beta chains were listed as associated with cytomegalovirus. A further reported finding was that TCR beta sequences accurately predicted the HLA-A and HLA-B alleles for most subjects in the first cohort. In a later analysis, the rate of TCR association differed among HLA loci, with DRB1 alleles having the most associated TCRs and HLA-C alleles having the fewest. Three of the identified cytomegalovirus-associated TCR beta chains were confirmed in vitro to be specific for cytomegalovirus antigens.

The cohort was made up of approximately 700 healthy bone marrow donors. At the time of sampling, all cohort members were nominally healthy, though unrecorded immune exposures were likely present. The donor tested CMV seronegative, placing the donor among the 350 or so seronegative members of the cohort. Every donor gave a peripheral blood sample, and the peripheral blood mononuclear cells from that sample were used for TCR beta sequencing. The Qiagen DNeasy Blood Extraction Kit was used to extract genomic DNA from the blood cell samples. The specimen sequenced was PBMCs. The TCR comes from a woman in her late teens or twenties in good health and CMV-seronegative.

DNA sequence: TGCAGTGCCCCCGGACTTAATGGCTACACCTTC. The encoded protein is CSAPGLNGYTF. The chain couples TRBV20-1 to TRBJ1-2, with the D gene call left open. According to the germline V gene (reference sequence), CDR1 reads DFQATT and CDR2 reads SNEGSKA. Deletion took 6 bases off V and 6 bases off J, with a span of 11 bases between the germline ends. From its cysteine to its phenylalanine, the CDR3 spans 11 amino acids. Only CDR3 DNA is held: 33 bases, read in frame from base 1.